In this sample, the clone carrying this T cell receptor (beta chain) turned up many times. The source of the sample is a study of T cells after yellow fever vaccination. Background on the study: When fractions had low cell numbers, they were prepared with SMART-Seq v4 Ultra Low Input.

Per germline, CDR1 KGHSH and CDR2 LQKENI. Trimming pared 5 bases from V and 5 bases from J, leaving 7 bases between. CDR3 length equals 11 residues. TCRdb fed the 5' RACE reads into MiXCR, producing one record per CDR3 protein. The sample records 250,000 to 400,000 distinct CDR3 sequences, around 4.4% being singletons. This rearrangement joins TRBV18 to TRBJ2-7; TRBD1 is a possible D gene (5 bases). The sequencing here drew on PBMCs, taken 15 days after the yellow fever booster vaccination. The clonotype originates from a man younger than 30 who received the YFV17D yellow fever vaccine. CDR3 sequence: CASSARDEQYF. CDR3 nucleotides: TGTGCCAGCTCAGCCAGGGACGAGCAGTACTTC.